Presented here are 23 T cell receptor beta chains from one specimen sequenced in a study of CD8+CD57+ T cells in acquired aplastic anemia. Genomic DNA constituted the template upon which TCR beta VDJ and CDR3 profiling was performed. TCRdb re-analysed the reads in MiXCR, keeping a single row per CDR3 protein. The table lists 90,000 to 120,000 distinct CDR3 sequences, approximately 48% of them singletons. Sequenced input: sorted CD4+, CD8+, or CD8+CD57+ T cells (not recorded which) from PBMCs. The receptors come from a human donor in good health, serving as a control.

The J gene is TRBJ2-5, the V gene TRBV7-2; TRBD1 aligns across 8 bases. Germline CDR1 and CDR2: SGHTA and FQGNSA. The CDR3 loop spans 13 amino acids. V lost 2 bases to trimming and J lost 5 bases; unmatched junction nucleotides: 1. This CDR3 is CASSLRQGETQYF. As DNA, the CDR3 is TGTGCCAGCAGCTTAAGACAGGGGGAGACCCAGTACTTC.

This clonotype was seen repeatedly, ten times or more. The chain joins TRBV5-5 to TRBJ2-1; no clear D. The CDR3 spans 13 residues. The germline CDR1 and CDR2 sequences are SGHKS and YYEKEE (reference sequence). V lost 0 bases, J lost 5 bases, and 6 bases lay in between. The DNA of the CDR3 is TGTGCCAGCAGCTTGGTTGTGGACAATGAGCAGTTCTTC. Translating it yields CASSLVVDNEQFF.

This clonotype has ten or more counts. The J gene is TRBJ2-7, the V gene TRBV7-3, with a weak D call TRBD1 (6 bases). Looked up from germline, CDR1 is SGHTA and CDR2 is FQGTGA. With 5 bases removed from V and 4 bases from J, the gap between germline ends came to 12 bases. The CDR3 sequence is 13 residues long. The CDR3 sequence is CASSPHQGYEQYF. In nucleotides, the CDR3 is TGTGCCAGCAGCCCCCACCAGGGGTACGAGCAGTACTTC.

This clonotype was seen many times. CDR3 sequence (DNA): TGTGCCAGCAGCTTACCCGGGGACATCTATGGCTACACCTTC. Translating gives CASSLPGDIYGYTF. The genes are TRBV7-9 and TRBJ1-2; a weak D match, TRBD1 (6 bases). V was clipped by 2 bases and J by 4 bases, with 11 bases between them. The CDR3 length is 14 residues. Germline values: CDR1 SEHNR, CDR2 FQNEAQ (reference sequence).

This clonotype has at least ten counts. The V gene is TRBV25-1, the J gene TRBJ2-5; 12 bases match TRBD2. This CDR3 has 15 amino acids. The germline V gene encodes CDR1 MGHDK and CDR2 SYGVNS. The trim removed 5 bases at V and 4 bases at J, leaving 5 bases unmatched. The CDR3 here is CASSLWTSGVETQYF. Written as DNA, the CDR3 is TGTGCCAGCAGTTTATGGACTAGCGGGGTAGAGACCCAGTACTTC.

The CDR3 bases are TGTGCCAGTAGTACTCTAAGGGAGAACACTGAAGCTTTCTTT. It encodes CASSTLRENTEAFF. The chain joins TRBV19 to TRBJ1-1; D not resolved. The V gene lost 4 bases and the J gene lost 1 base, with 10 bases spanning the gap. There are 14 residues in the CDR3. Germline CDR1 reads LNHDA; CDR2 reads SQIVND (reference sequence).

The chain joins TRBV10-3 to TRBJ1-1, with D hard to call. The V and J ends lost 2 bases and 0 bases respectively, with 4 bases between them. The germline V gene has CDR1 ENHRY and CDR2 SYGVKD. The CDR3 covers 13 residues. CDR3 protein: CAISEGLNTEAFF. CDR3 DNA: TGTGCCATCAGTGAGGGGTTGAACACTGAAGCTTTCTTT.

This clonotype was recorded many times. The chain joins TRBV20-1 to TRBJ1-2; 7 bases are shared with TRBD1. With 1 base clipped from V and 6 bases from J, the junction kept 17 bases outside the gene matches. Per the germline V gene, CDR1 is DFQATT and CDR2 is SNEGSKA (reference sequence). The CDR3 loop spans 17 amino acids. CDR3 loop: CSARAPPWMRQGDGYTF. CDR3 sequence (DNA): TGCAGTGCTAGAGCCCCCCCCTGGATGAGACAGGGCGATGGCTACACCTTC.

This clonotype was counted ten times or more. This chain joins TRBV5-1 and TRBJ1-1, with TRBD1 as a possible D gene (5 bases). V dropped 1 base and J dropped 3 bases, with 16 bases sitting between them. The CDR3 has 16 amino acids. The germline CDR1 and CDR2 sequences are SGHRS and YFSETQ. In nucleotides, the CDR3 is TGCGCCAGCAGCTTGCCGCCAGGCGGGGGTTACACTGAAGCTTTCTTT. Its translation: CASSLPPGGGYTEAFF.

This clonotype was recorded at least ten times. The rearrangement uses TRBV10-2 and TRBJ2-1; 10 positions match TRBD2. The CDR3 consists of 19 residues. Losses at the gene ends were 0 bases for V and 0 bases for J; bases not matched to a gene: 8. From germline, CDR1 is WSHSY and CDR2 SAAADI. The CDR3 region is CASSESGSGGFSSYNEQFF. DNA for the CDR3: TGCGCCAGCAGTGAGTCGGGTAGCGGGGGGTTCAGCTCCTACAATGAGCAGTTCTTC.

A remark on this clonotype: This clone may be a read error of a much larger clone one base away. The chain links TRBV6-2 or TRBV6-3 to TRBJ2-7, with 8 bases lining up with TRBD1. CDR1 MNHEY and CDR2 SVGEGT come from the germline V gene. V shed 4 bases, J shed 3 bases, and the junction held 5 bases outside the gene matches. The CDR3 is 14 amino acids. The CDR3 bases are TGTGCCAGCAGTTTCGCAGGGGGCGGCTACGAGCAGTACTTC. Encoded protein: CASSFAGGGYEQYF.

There are many counts of this clonotype. The chain employs TRBV13 and TRBJ2-3; D might be TRBD1 (6 bases). Looked up from germline, CDR1 is PRHDT and CDR2 is FYEKMQ (reference sequence). V was cut by 4 bases and J by 11 bases, with 25 bases left in between. CDR3 length equals 16 residues. The CDR3 sequence: CASSSGEGQSNGVQYF. The CDR3 nucleotides read TGTGCCAGCAGCTCAGGGGAAGGACAGAGTAACGGTGTGCAGTATTTT. The entire variable domain, with the rest obtained from reference TRBV13 and TRBJ2-3, is as follows: AAGVIQSPRHLIKEKRETATLKCYPIPRHDTVYWYQQGPGQDPQFLISFYEKMQSDKGSIPDRFSAQQFSDYHSELNMSSLELGDSALYFCASSSGEGQSNGVQYFGPGTRLTVL.

As for this clonotype: The junction and the germline gene differ at one end; a read error may be behind it. J is TRBJ1-6 and V is TRBV11-3; D might be TRBD1 (5 bases). Germline V gene sequence: CDR1 SGHNT, CDR2 YENEEA. The CDR3 is made up of 14 amino acids. The CDR3 here is CASSQDRDLSPLHF. The CDR3 region has the DNA TGCGCCAGCAGCCAAGACAGAGATCTCTCACCCCTCCACTTT.

The V and J genes are TRBV6-7 and TRBJ1-1; TRBD1 agrees at 7 bases. TRBV6-7 is treated as an ORF (open reading frame) with a function not yet certain. The CDR3 is 15 residues long. The V segment lost 4 bases and the J segment 1 base; nucleotides outside the gene matches: 6. Written as DNA, the CDR3 is TGTGCCAGCAGTTCGAGGGACAGTGGGAACACTGAAGCTTTCTTT. As protein: CASSSRDSGNTEAFF.

This chain links TRBV2 with TRBJ1-2; possible D gene TRBD1, 5 bases. Germline V CDR1 and CDR2: SNHLY, FYNNEI. The V end lost 3 bases, the J end lost 8 bases, and 7 bases lay between the germline ends. The CDR3 has 11 residues. Here the CDR3 DNA reads TGTGCCAGCAGTGACAGGGCCGGCTACACCTTC. The encoded protein is CASSDRAGYTF.

The chain joins TRBV2 to TRBJ2-1; 8 nucleotides align to TRBD2. CDR3 length equals 15 residues. CDR1 and CDR2 from the germline V gene are SNHLY and FYNNEI. Trimming removed 9 bases from V and 3 bases from J; junction bases left unmatched: 10. The DNA of the CDR3 is TGTGCCAGTCGGTCAGTAGCGGGGAACTACAATGAGCAGTTCTTC. Translating gives CASRSVAGNYNEQFF.

This chain links TRBV15 with TRBJ1-1; 7 positions match TRBD1. Germline loops: CDR1 LNHNV, CDR2 YYDKDF (reference sequence). J lost 11 bases, V lost 6 bases, and 12 bases had no gene match. This CDR3 contains 13 residues. CDR3 sequence: CATSGTDRAEAFF. DNA of the CDR3: TGTGCCACCAGTGGGACCGACAGGGCGGAGGCTTTCTTT.

The rearrangement uses TRBV4-3 and TRBJ1-6, with D unresolved. The CDR3 totals 15 residues. The germline CDR1 and CDR2 sequences are LGHNA and YSLEER. Trimming took off 1 base at V and 0 bases at J, with 4 bases between the two ends. CDR3 sequence (DNA): TGCGCCAGCAGCCAAGTTTGCTCCTATAATTCACCCCTCCACTTT. This encodes CASSQVCSYNSPLHF.

This clonotype was observed a few times. CDR3 protein: CAWSGVGANVLTF. The CDR3 DNA sequence: TGTGCCTGGAGTGGGGTTGGGGCCAACGTCCTGACTTTC. The rearrangement joins TRBV30 to TRBJ2-6; D not certain. The CDR3 consists of 13 residues. The V end lost 1 base, the J end lost 3 bases, and 4 bases lay between the germline ends. Germline V gene lookup returns CDR1 GTSNPN and CDR2 SVGIG (reference sequence).

This clonotype was counted ten times or more. The rearrangement links TRBV24-1 to TRBJ2-1; no reliable D call. This CDR3 contains 16 residues. V lost 4 bases, J lost 0 bases, and 12 bases lay in between. Germline V lookup: CDR1 KGHDR, CDR2 SFDVKD. The CDR3 DNA follows: TGTGCCACCAGTGACCAAGGACGGAGCTCCTACAATGAGCAGTTCTTC. Protein: CATSDQGRSSYNEQFF.

V gene TRBV7-9 combines with J gene TRBJ1-2; D is unclear. This CDR3 contains 13 residues. Germline CDR1 SEHNR, CDR2 FQNEAQ (reference sequence). Deletions cut 0 bases from V and 4 bases from J, with 6 bases between. The CDR3 here is CASSLARRYGYTF. CDR3 nucleotides: TGTGCCAGCAGCTTAGCGCGGCGCTATGGCTACACCTTC.

This clonotype was counted at least ten times. V is TRBV20-1 and J is TRBJ2-3; D not resolved. Germline loops: CDR1 DFQATT, CDR2 SNEGSKA (reference sequence). V was cut by 4 bases and J by 2 bases, with 13 bases left in between. The CDR3 length is 14 residues. For the CDR3, the DNA is TGCAGTGCTATAAGGACCGCTACCACAGATACGCAGTATTTT. Protein: CSAIRTATTDTQYF.

In this sample, this clonotype turned up many times. The chain combines TRBV9 with TRBJ2-1; tentative D call: TRBD1 (6 bases). Germline CDR1 SGDLS, CDR2 YYNGEE. The V end was cut by 0 bases, the J end by 7 bases, with 14 bases between. This CDR3 contains 15 residues. The CDR3 loop reads CASSVEAGQTNEQFF. As DNA, the CDR3 is TGTGCCAGCAGCGTAGAGGCTGGACAGACTAATGAGCAGTTCTTC.